Shown below are 6 T cell receptor beta chains from a single sample sequenced in a study of blood T cell repertoires in COVID-19. Some clones are missing from TCRdb's copy, which holds only in-frame ones; the method was immunoSEQ multiplex PCR. The sample holds roughly 320,000 clones, more than 80% seen once. Sequenced sample: peripheral blood. The receptors derive from a woman aged 45-65 years with COVID-19, enrolled during active disease.

The V and J genes are TRBV6-5 and TRBJ2-1; D may be TRBD2 (6 bases). Per the germline V gene, CDR1 is MNHEY and CDR2 is SVGAGI. This CDR3 has 16 residues. The V and J ends lost 0 bases and 2 bases respectively, with 11 bases between them. CDR3 in DNA: TGTGCCAGCAGTTACTCAGAGCGGGTTCCCTACAATGAGCAGTTCTTC. It encodes CASSYSERVPYNEQFF.

The genes are TRBV15 and TRBJ1-5; TRBD1 aligns across 7 bases. Germline loops: CDR1 LNHNV, CDR2 YYDKDF (reference sequence). This CDR3 is 15 amino acids long. With V trimmed by 5 bases and J by 3 bases, 7 bases remained unmatched. CDR3: CATSPGQVNNQPQHF. CDR3 sequence (DNA): TGTGCCACCAGCCCCGGACAGGTGAACAATCAGCCCCAGCATTTT.

CDR3 nucleotide sequence: TGTGCCAGTAGTATAGGAGGTTCTAGCACAGATACGCAGTATTTT. It yields the protein CASSIGGSSTDTQYF. J is TRBJ2-3 and V is TRBV19; D not certain. Germline CDR1 LNHDA, CDR2 SQIVND (reference sequence). The CDR3 extends over 15 amino acids. The ends were cut back, 1 base at V and 0 bases at J, with 8 bases in the middle.

This chain uses TRBV30 with TRBJ1-6; no clear D gene. Germline assignment: CDR1 GTSNPN and CDR2 SVGIG (reference sequence). CDR3 length equals 15 residues. Trimming removed 1 base from V and 1 base from J, with 8 bases in between. CDR3 DNA sequence: TGTGCCTGGAGTGCAGGTGGTTCCTATAATTCACCCCTCCACTTT. Amino acid sequence: CAWSAGGSYNSPLHF. The full variable domain, with the rest looked up from reference TRBV30 and TRBJ1-6, is SQTIHQWPATLVQPVGSPLSLECTVEGTSNPNLYWYRQAAGRGLQLLFYSVGIGQISSEVPQNLSASRPQDRQFILSSKKLLLSDSGFYLCAWSAGGSYNSPLHFGNGTRLTVT.

This chain links TRBV5-1 with TRBJ2-7; unclear D gene. The V gene's germline CDR1 is SGHRS and CDR2 YFSETQ. Trimming shortened V by 6 bases and J by 0 bases, and 13 bases separated the two germline ends. This CDR3 region has 14 residues. CDR3 nucleotide sequence: TGCGCCAGCATCCCAAACCCGAGCTCCTACGAGCAGTACTTC. This gives the protein CASIPNPSSYEQYF.

The chain is built from TRBV11-2 and TRBJ2-1; 8 bases agree with TRBD1. This CDR3 comprises 15 residues. The germline V gene has CDR1 SGHAT and CDR2 FQNNGV. With V trimmed by 5 bases and J by 2 bases, 5 bases remained unmatched. The CDR3 coding sequence is TGTGCCAGCAGCCCCGGACAGGGAGCCTACAATGAGCAGTTCTTC. It translates to CASSPGQGAYNEQFF.